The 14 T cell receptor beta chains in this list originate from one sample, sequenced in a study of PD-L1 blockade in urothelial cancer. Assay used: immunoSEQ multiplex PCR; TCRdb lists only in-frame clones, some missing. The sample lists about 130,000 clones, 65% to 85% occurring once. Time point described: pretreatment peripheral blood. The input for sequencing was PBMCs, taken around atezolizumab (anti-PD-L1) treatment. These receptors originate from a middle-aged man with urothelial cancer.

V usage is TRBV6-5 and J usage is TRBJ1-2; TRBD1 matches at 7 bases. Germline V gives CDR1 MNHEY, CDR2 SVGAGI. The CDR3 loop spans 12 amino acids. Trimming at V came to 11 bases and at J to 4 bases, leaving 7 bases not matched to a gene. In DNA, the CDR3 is TGTGCCTTATACCGGGACAGCTATGGCTACACCTTC. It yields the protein CALYRDSYGYTF.

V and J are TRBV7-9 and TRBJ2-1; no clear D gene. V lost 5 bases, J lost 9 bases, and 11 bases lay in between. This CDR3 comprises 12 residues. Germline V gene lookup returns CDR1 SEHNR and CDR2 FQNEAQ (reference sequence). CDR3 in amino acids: CASSLLSAEQFF. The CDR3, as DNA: TGTGCCAGCAGCCTACTCAGCGCTGAGCAGTTCTTC. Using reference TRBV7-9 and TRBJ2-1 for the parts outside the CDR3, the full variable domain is DTGVSQNPRHKITKRGQNVTFRCDPISEHNRLYWYRQTLGQGPEFLTYFQNEAQLEKSRLLSDRFSAERPKGSFSTLEIQRTEQGDSAMYLCASSLLSAEQFFGPGTRLTVL.

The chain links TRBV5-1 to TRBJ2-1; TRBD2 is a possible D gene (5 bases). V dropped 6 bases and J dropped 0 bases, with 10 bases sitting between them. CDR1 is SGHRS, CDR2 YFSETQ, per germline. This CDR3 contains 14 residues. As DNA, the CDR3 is TGCGCCAGCACAGCGGATAGCTCCTACAATGAGCAGTTCTTC. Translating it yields CASTADSSYNEQFF.

The CDR3 nucleotides read TGTGCCAGCAGTGAGGGGACAGGGCGCACCGGGGAGCTGTTTTTT. This gives the protein CASSEGTGRTGELFF. The chain uses TRBV2 and TRBJ2-2; 9 bases are shared with TRBD1. CDR3 size: 15 residues. With 3 bases clipped from V and 4 bases from J, the junction kept 3 bases outside the gene matches. Per germline, CDR1 SNHLY and CDR2 FYNNEI.

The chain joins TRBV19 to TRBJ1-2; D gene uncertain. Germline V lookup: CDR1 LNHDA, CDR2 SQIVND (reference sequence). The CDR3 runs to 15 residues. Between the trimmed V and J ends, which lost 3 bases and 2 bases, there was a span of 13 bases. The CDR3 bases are TGTGCCAGTAGTATTCTGGCGGCCAGCAACTATGGCTACACCTTC. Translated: CASSILAASNYGYTF.

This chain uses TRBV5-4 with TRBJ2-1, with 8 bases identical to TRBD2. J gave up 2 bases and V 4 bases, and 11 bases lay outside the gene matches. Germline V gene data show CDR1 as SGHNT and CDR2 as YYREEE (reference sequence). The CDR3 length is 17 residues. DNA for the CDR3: TGTGCCAGCAGCGGAAGCGGGAGAGAGTTCGCCTACAATGAGCAGTTCTTC. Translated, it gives CASSGSGREFAYNEQFF. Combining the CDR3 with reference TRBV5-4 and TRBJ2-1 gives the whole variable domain ETGVTQSPTHLIKTRGQQVTLRCSSQSGHNTVSWYQQALGQGPQFIFQYYREEENGRGNFPPRFSGLQFPNYSSELNVNALELDDSALYLCASSGSGREFAYNEQFFGPGTRLTVL.

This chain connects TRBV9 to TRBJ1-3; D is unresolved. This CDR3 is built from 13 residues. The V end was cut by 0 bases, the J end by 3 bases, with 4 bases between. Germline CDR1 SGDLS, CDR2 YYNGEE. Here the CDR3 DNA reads TGTGCCAGCAGCGTAGGCGATGGAAACACCATATATTTT. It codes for CASSVGDGNTIYF.

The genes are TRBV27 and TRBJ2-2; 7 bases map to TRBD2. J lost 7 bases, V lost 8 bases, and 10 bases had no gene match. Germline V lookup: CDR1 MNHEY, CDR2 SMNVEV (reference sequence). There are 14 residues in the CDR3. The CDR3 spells CASRWTSTGGELFF. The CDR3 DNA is TGTGCCAGCCGCTGGACTAGTACAGGCGGGGAGCTGTTTTTT.

CDR3 amino acids: CASSGRGSGGYTF. The CDR3 DNA reads as TGTGCCAGCAGCGGTAGGGGCTCTGGAGGCTACACCTTC. This chain connects TRBV9 to TRBJ1-2; possibly TRBD1 for D (5 bases). Looked up from germline, CDR1 is SGDLS and CDR2 is YYNGEE. This CDR3 has 13 residues. V lost 3 bases, J lost 8 bases, and 14 bases lay in between.

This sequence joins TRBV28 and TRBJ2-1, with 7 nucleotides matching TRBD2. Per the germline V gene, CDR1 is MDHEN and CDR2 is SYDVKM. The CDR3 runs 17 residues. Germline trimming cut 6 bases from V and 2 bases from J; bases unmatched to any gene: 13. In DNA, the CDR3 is TGTGCCAGCAGAAAAAGGGCTAGCGGAGACACCTACAATGAGCAGTTCTTC. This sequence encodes CASRKRASGDTYNEQFF.

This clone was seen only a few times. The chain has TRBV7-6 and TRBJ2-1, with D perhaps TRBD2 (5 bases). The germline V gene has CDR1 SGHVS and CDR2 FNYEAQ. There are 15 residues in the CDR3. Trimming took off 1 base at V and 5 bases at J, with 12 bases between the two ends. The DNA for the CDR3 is TGTGCCAGCAGCTTAGGTGGCGGGCATAACAATGAGCAGTTCTTC. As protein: CASSLGGGHNNEQFF.

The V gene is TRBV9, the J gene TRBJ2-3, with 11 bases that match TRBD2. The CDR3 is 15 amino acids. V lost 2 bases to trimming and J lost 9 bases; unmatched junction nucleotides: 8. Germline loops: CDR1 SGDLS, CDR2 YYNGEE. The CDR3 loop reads CASSVGLAGGGTQYF. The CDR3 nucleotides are TGTGCCAGCAGCGTGGGGCTAGCGGGAGGAGGAACGCAGTATTTT.

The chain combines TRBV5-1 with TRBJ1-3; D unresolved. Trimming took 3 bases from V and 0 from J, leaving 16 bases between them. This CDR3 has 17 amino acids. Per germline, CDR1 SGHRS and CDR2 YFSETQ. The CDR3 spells CASSSGGTPTSGNTIYF. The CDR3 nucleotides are TGCGCCAGCAGCTCGGGTGGAACTCCGACCTCTGGAAACACCATATATTTT. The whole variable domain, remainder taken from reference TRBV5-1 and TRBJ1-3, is KAGVTQTPRYLIKTRGQQVTLSCSPISGHRSVSWYQQTPGQGLQFLFEYFSETQRNKGNFPGRFSGRQFSNSRSEMNVSTLELGDSALYLCASSSGGTPTSGNTIYFGEGSWLTVV.

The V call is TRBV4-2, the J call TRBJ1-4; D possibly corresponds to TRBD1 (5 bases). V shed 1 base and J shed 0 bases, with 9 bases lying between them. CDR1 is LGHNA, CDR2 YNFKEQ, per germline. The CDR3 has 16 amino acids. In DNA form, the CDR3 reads TGTGCCAGCAGCCAAGTTGGACAAGCAACTAATGAAAAACTGTTTTTT. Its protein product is CASSQVGQATNEKLFF.